This entry describes one T cell receptor beta chain. V was trimmed by 3 bases and J by 5 bases, leaving 2 bases between them. This CDR3 region has 11 residues. Germline CDR1 KGHSH, CDR2 LQKENI. This study enrolled people aged roughly 18 to 89 from about two dozen US geographic areas. Donors in Cohort 3 who had recovered were those with two negative PCRs, healthcare professional clearance, or resolution of their symptoms. The data were produced by immunoSEQ multiplex PCR, yet TCRdb's version contains in-frame clones alone and is incomplete. The profile covers over 300,000 clones, with roughly nine tenths appearing a single time and under 6.5% taken by the ten largest. The source of the sample is a study of blood T cell repertoires in COVID-19. Study background: The study drew acute and convalescent COVID-19 samples from the United States, Italy and Spain. Sample material is recorded as cDNA or gDNA derived from T cells, B-cell-depleted T cells, or PBMCs.

The specimen sequenced was PBMCs or T cells enriched from blood (not recorded which). This receptor was taken from a young woman who had recovered from COVID-19. The chain combines TRBV18 with TRBJ2-1; D not resolved. CDR3 nucleotides: TGTGCCAGCTCACCCGACAATGAGCAGTTCTTC. Translated: CASSPDNEQFF.